This TCR beta chain was observed in a study of blood T cell repertoires in COVID-19. Study in general: There were acute and convalescent COVID-19 samples, and they came from the United States, Italy and Spain. The analysed material was cDNA or gDNA that came from T cells, B-cell-depleted T cells, or PBMCs.

Original processing methods: By means of reference gene primer amplification, nucleated cell counts were estimated. The table came from immunoSEQ multiplex PCR; TCRdb's copy has only in-frame clones and leaves some out. The V and J calls and clone size are taken from that table; D and trimming were inferred from the DNA. The sample lists approximately 410,000 clones, about nine tenths seen once, with under 1.5% in the top ten. The CDR3 consists of 11 residues. Germline CDR1 and CDR2: DFQATT and SNEGSKA (reference sequence). V trimming: 6 bases; J trimming: 8 bases; junction bases outside the gene matches: 4.

The TCR comes from a woman aged 25 to 39 with active or convalescent COVID-19. The chain joins TRBV20-1 to TRBJ1-1; 9 bases are shared with TRBD1. The sample comprised peripheral blood. In DNA form, the CDR3 reads TGCAGTGCATGGGGACAGGGCGAAGCTTTCTTT. Residues: CSAWGQGEAFF.